The rows below give T cell receptor beta chains drawn from one sample of a study of blood T cell repertoires in COVID-19. Generated by immunoSEQ multiplex PCR, the TCRdb table keeps only in-frame clones and is missing some. Of roughly 380,000 clones listed, 87% are singletons. Material: PBMCs or T cells enriched from blood (not recorded which). The source of these receptors is a man aged 25-40 years who had recovered from COVID-19. Each CDR3 is given with its conserved first and last residue. The order of the fields is CDR3 protein, V gene.

CASRTDFSGNTIYF TRBV5-1
CASSPAGEAYEQYF TRBV18
CASTIPGQGYGYTF TRBV19
CATSRGANTEAFF TRBV10-3
CASSQGAGIMNTEAFF TRBV4-1
CASSQDYRLEGYTF TRBV4-1
CASSPREWSTDTQYF TRBV18
CASSSRMTGEDCSDQPQHF TRBV12-1
CSASSLTSEQFF TRBV20-1
CASMNPALWAGINEKLFF TRBV19
CSVEVGQGIGPQHF TRBV29-1
CASTSAAGPYNEQFF TRBV7-9